This TCR beta chain stems from a study of T cells in Graves' hyperthyroidism and ophthalmopathy. RNA transcripts provided the source from which TCR beta CDR3 regions were amplified. Researchers ran a first-round RT-PCR on the TCR CDR3 using the HTBI primer set. TCRdb passed the multiplex PCR reads through MiXCR, listing each CDR3 protein once. The sample carries 370,000 or so distinct CDR3 sequences, about 13% recorded once. Germline-derived CDR1 and CDR2 are SGDLS and YYNGEE. V lost 0 bases, J lost 7 bases, and 5 bases stayed unmatched. This CDR3 comprises 14 residues. The sample holds many counts of this clonotype.

Sequencing was performed on blood. The chain uses TRBV9 and TRBJ2-7, with TRBD1 matching over 9 bases. This clonotype was obtained from a man aged 30 to 45 with Graves' hyperthyroidism that later progressed to Graves' ophthalmopathy. CDR3 protein: CASSVEGQGREQYF. DNA for the CDR3: TGTGCCAGCAGCGTAGAGGGACAGGGACGAGAGCAGTACTTC.